This paragraph covers one T cell receptor beta chain sequence. Its antigen is not known. These data come from a study of shared clonotypes between healthy human individuals. General study results and limits: Generation probability values for non-shared clonotypes were lower than those for clonotypes shared by all four donors. On the whole, naive subsets had larger estimated richness than memory subsets had. Sequencing depth was a factor that was expected to affect clonotype sharing among donors.

Genomic DNA of each subset was evenly split across several immunoSEQ plates. Sequencing used immunoSEQ multiplex PCR; TCRdb keeps in-frame clones, though not all of them. Here the sample spans some 2.3 million clones, approximately 93% being singletons. This receptor was obtained from a man between 18 and 35 years old in good health. Some clones in this sample may be carry-over from other donors' samples. Sequencing was done on a sample of naive CD4+ T cells from PBMCs. Sample subset: CD45RA+ positively selected.

The CDR3 DNA sequence: TGTGCCAGCAGCTTAGTTTGGGGAGGCGGCGAAGCTTTCTTT. Translation: CASSLVWGGGEAFF. This chain links TRBV7-2 with TRBJ1-1; no clear D gene. Trimming removed 1 base from V and 8 bases from J, with 14 bases in between. Germline CDR1 is SGHTA and CDR2 is FQGNSA. CDR3 size: 14 residues.